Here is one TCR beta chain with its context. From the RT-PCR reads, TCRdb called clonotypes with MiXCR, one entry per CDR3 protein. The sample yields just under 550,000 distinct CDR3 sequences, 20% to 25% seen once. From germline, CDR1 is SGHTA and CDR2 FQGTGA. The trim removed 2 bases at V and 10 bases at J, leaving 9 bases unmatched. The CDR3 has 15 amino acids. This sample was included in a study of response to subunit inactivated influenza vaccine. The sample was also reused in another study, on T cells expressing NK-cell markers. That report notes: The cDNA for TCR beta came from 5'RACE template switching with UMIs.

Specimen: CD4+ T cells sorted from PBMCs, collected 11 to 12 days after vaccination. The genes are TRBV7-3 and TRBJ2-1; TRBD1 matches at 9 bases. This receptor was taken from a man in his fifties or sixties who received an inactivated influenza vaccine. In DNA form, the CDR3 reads TGTGCCAGCAGCTTAGGGGGGGACAGGGCGGAGGAGCAGTTCTTC. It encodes CASSLGGDRAEEQFF.